The following is a T cell receptor (beta chain) sequence with its context. No cognate antigen has been identified for it. Nothing much larger sits one base from this clone, and base qualities are not available. These data originate in a study of blood T cell repertoires in COVID-19 (dated by TCRdb to about 2020). With respect to the entire study: The collaborator samples originated in the United States, Italy and Spain and spanned the acute and convalescent phases of COVID-19. Deeply sampled blood TCRbeta repertoires from subjects exposed to, actively infected with, or recovered from COVID-19 were included in the dataset. The material from the prospective study consisted of cDNA or gDNA derived from T cells, B-cell-depleted T cells, or PBMCs. The sample metadata nearly always contained a de-identified subject ID, COVID-19 status, age in years and sex. HLA class I and class II types, where available, came from metadata supplied by the sample provider rather than from assay-based typing. A freely available public database, intended as a resource for researchers studying the immune response to SARS-CoV-2, is where the repertoires were released. The samples were drawn from two sources: the first 160 participants of the ongoing ImmuneRACE study, and fewer than 1,500 subjects contributed by 6 global collaborators.

The full study reports these points: The amount of clinical and demographic metadata varied by source and participant and was provided uncurated.

The CDR3 has 14 amino acids, counting the end cysteine and phenylalanine. Kept here is only the CDR3 DNA, which spans 42 bases and is read in frame from base 1. CDR1 and CDR2, looked up from the germline V gene (reference sequence), are SEHNR and FQNEAQ. Trimming accounts for 2 bases at V and 6 bases at J, while the number of junction bases matched to no gene is 6. The immunoSEQ Assay, a bias-controlled multiplex PCR, was used to amplify TCRbeta CDR3 regions from genomic DNA. The published analysis was carried out like this. Within the assay, amplification of reference gene primers was used to estimate how many nucleated cells each sample contained. To quantify the absolute abundance of each unique TCRbeta CDR3 rearrangement, sequence reads were collapsed and filtered. Productive Simpson clonality was computed per sample as the square root of Simpson's diversity index over productive rearrangements. The immuneACCESS repertoire file appears here via TCRdb, limited to in-frame rearrangements. These files lack a portion of the clones; in checked studies, under half of the deficit traces to unresolved V genes, and the cause of the others is not known. The V and J calls and clone size are taken from that table; D and trimming were inferred from the DNA. Recorded for this sample are 250,000 to 400,000 clones; 85% to 90% of them occurred a single time. Roughly 2.9% of the sample is held by the ten biggest clonotypes.

In Seattle, one collaborating source enrolled patients while the infection was active and tracked those patients longitudinally over the course of disease. Each collaborating institution followed its own protocols to collect whole blood in K2EDTA tubes. Collaborator samples were shipped for TCRbeta analysis as frozen whole blood, isolated PBMCs, or DNA extracted from either sample type. The sequenced sample consisted of peripheral blood. The TCR was taken from a woman aged 25-40 years with COVID-19, enrolled during active disease. The chain joins TRBV7-9 to TRBJ1-1; TRBD1 aligns with 7 central bases. In nucleotides, the sequence is TGTGCCAGCAGCTTAACAGGGGCGTTTGCTGAAGCTTTCTTT. Translated, it reads CASSLTGAFAEAFF.